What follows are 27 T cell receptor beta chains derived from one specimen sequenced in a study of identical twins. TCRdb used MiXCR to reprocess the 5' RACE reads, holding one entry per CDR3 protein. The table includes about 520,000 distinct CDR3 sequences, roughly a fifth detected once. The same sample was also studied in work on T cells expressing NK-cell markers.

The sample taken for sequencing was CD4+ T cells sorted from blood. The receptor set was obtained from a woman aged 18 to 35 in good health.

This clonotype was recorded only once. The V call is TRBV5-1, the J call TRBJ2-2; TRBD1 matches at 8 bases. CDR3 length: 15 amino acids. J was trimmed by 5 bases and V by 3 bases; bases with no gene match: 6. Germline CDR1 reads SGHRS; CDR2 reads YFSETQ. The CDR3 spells CASSSRGRRTGELFF. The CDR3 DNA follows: TGCGCCAGCAGCTCCAGGGGGCGCAGAACCGGGGAGCTGTTTTTT.

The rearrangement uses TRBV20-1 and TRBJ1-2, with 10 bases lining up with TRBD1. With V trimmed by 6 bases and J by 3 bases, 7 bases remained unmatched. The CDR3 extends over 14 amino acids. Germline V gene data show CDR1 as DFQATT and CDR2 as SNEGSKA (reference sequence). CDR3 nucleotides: TGCAGTGCCTCGGACAGGGGGTACGACTATGGCTACACCTTC. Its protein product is CSASDRGYDYGYTF.

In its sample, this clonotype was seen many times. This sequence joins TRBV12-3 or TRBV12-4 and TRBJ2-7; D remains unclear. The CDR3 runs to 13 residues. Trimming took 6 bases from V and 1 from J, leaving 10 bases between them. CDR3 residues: CASSLADSYEQYF. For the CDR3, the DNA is TGTGCCAGCAGCCTCGCGGATTCCTACGAGCAGTACTTC.

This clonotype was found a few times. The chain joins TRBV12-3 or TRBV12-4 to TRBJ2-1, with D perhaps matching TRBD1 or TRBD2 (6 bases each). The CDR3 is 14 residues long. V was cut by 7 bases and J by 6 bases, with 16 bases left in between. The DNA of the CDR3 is TGTGCCAGCAATCCCTCCGGGGGCAGCAATGAGCAGTTCTTC. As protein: CASNPSGGSNEQFF.

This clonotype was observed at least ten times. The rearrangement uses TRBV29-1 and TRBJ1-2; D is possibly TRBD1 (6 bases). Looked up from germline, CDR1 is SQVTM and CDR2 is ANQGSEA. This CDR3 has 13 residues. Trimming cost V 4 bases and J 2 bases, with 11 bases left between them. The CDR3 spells CSVGQGINYGYTF. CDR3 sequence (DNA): TGCAGCGTTGGGCAGGGGATAAACTATGGCTACACCTTC.

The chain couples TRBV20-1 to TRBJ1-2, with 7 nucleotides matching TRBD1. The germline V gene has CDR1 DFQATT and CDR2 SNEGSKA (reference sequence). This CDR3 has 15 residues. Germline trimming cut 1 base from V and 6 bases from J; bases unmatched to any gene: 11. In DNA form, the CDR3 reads TGCAGTGCTAGAGTTCCGACAGGGTATACGCATGGCTACACCTTC. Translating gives CSARVPTGYTHGYTF.

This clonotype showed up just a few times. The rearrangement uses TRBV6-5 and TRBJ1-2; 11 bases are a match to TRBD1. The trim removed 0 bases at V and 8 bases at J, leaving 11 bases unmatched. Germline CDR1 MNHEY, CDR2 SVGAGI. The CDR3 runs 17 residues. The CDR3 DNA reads TGTGCCAGCAGTTACTCGACAGGACAGGGGGCTTTCCAGGGCTACACCTTC. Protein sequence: CASSYSTGQGAFQGYTF.

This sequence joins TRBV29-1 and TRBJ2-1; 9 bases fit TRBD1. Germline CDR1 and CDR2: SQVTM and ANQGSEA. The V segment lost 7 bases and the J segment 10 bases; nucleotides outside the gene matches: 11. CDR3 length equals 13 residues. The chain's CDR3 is CSAHSQGAGEQFF. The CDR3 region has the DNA TGCAGCGCCCACTCACAGGGGGCTGGAGAGCAGTTCTTC.

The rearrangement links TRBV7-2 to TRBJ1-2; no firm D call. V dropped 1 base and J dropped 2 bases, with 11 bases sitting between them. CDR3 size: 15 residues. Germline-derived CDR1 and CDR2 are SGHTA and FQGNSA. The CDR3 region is CASSLGPGSNYGYTF. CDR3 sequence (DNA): TGTGCCAGCAGCTTAGGGCCAGGATCGAACTATGGCTACACCTTC.

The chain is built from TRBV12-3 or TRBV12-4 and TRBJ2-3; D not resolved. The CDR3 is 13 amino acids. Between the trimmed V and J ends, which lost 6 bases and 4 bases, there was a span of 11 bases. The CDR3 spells CASSRTRSDTQYF. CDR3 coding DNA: TGTGCCAGCAGCCGAACCAGGTCAGATACGCAGTATTTT.

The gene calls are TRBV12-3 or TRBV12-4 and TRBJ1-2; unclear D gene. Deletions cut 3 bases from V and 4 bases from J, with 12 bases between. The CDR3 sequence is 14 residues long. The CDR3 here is CASSFASLSYGYTF. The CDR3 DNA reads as TGTGCCAGCAGTTTTGCCAGTTTAAGCTATGGCTACACCTTC.

The CDR3 reads CASNSGTGDYNEQFF. CDR3 DNA sequence: TGTGCCAGCAATTCGGGGACAGGGGACTACAATGAGCAGTTCTTC. J is TRBJ2-1 and V is TRBV6-5, with 10 bases aligning to TRBD1. The trim removed 7 bases at V and 3 bases at J, leaving 6 bases unmatched. Germline CDR1 is MNHEY and CDR2 is SVGAGI. The length of the CDR3 is 15 residues.

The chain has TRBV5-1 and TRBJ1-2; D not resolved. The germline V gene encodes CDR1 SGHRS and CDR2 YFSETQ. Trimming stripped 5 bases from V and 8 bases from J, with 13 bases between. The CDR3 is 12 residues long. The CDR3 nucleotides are TGCGCCAGCAGAGCGGATGGATGGGGCTACACCTTC. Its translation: CASRADGWGYTF.

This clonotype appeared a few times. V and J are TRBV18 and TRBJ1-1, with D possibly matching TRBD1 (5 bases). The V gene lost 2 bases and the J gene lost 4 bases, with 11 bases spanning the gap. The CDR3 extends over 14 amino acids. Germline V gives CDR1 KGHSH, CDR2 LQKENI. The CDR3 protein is CASSPARETTEAFF. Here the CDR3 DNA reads TGTGCCAGCTCACCAGCCAGGGAGACCACTGAAGCTTTCTTT.

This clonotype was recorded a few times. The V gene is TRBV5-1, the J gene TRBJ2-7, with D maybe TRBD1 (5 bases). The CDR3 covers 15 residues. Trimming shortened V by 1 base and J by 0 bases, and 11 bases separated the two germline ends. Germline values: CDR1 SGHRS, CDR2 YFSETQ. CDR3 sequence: CASSLNRRGSYEQYF. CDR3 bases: TGCGCCAGCAGCTTGAACAGAAGGGGCTCCTACGAGCAGTACTTC.

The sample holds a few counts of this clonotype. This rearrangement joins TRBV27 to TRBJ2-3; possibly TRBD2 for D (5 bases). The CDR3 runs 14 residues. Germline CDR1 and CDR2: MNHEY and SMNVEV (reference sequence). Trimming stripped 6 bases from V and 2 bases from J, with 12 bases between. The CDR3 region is CASSRDRITDTQYF. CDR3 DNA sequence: TGTGCCAGCAGCCGGGATCGAATCACAGATACGCAGTATTTT.

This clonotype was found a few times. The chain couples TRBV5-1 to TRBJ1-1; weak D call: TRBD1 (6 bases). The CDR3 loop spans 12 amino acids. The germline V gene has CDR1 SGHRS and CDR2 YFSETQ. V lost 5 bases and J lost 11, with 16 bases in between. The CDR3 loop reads CASRSEGVEAFF. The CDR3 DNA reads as TGCGCCAGCAGGAGTGAGGGGGTTGAGGCTTTCTTT.

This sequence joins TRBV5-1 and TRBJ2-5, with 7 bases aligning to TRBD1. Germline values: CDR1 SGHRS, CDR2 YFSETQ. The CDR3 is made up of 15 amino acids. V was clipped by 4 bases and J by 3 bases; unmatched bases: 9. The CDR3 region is CASSPQPGTEETQYF. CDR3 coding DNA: TGCGCCAGCAGCCCTCAACCGGGGACAGAAGAGACCCAGTACTTC.

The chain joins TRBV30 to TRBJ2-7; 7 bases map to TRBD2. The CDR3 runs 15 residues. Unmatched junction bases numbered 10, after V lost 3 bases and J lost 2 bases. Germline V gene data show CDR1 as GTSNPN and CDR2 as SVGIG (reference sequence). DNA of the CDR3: TGTGCCTGGAGCCCCTACTGGGGGGGTACCTACGAGCAGTACTTC. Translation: CAWSPYWGGTYEQYF.

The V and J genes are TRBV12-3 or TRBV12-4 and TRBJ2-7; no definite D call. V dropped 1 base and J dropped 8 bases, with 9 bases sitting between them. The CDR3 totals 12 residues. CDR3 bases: TGTGCCAGCAGTTTAGGGGTATTCAAGCAGTACTTC. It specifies CASSLGVFKQYF.

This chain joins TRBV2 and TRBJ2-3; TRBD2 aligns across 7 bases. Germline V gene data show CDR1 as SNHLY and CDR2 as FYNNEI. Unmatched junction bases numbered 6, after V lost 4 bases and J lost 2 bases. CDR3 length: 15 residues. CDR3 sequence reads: CASSGSGGDTDTQYF. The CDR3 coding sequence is TGTGCCAGCAGTGGTAGTGGGGGGGACACAGATACGCAGTATTTT.

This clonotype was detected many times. This CDR3 reads CSARVSGRLINNEQFF. The CDR3 DNA follows: TGCAGTGCTAGAGTTTCGGGACGGCTGATAAACAATGAGCAGTTCTTC. V usage is TRBV20-1 and J usage is TRBJ2-1; D might be TRBD1 or TRBD2, each matching 5 bases. The germline V gene encodes CDR1 DFQATT and CDR2 SNEGSKA (reference sequence). The CDR3 extends over 16 amino acids. The germline V and J ends were trimmed by 1 base and 5 bases, with 18 bases remaining between them.

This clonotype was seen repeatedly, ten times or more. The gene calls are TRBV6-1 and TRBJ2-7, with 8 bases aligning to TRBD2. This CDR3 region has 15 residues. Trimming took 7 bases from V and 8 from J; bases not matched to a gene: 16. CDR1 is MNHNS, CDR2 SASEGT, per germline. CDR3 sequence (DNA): TGTGCCAGCAAGGAGATGACTAGCGCCTCGGTAAAGCAGTACTTC. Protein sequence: CASKEMTSASVKQYF.

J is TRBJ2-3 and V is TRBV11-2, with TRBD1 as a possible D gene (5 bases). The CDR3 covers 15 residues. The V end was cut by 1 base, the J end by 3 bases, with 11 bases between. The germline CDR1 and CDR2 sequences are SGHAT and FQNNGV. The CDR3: CASSLADSRTDTQYF. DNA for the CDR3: TGTGCCAGCAGCTTAGCCGACAGTCGTACAGATACGCAGTATTTT.

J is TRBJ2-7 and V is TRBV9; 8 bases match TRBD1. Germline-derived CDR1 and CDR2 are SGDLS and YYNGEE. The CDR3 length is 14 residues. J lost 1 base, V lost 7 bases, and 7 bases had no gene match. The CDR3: CASAGTGSSYEQYF. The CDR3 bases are TGTGCCAGCGCGGGGACAGGATCATCCTACGAGCAGTACTTC.

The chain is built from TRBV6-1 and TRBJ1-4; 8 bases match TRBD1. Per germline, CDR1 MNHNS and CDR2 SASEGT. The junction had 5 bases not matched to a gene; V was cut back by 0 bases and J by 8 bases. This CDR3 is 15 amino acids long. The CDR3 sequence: CASSEALTGGEKLFF. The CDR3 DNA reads TGTGCCAGCAGTGAAGCACTAACAGGGGGAGAAAAACTGTTTTTT.

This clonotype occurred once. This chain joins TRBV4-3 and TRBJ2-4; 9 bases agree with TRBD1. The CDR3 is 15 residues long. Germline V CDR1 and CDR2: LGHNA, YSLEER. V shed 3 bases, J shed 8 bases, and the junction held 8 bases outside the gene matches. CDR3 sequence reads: CASSHGDRDGDIQYF. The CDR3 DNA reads TGCGCCAGCAGCCATGGGGACAGGGATGGGGACATTCAGTACTTC.